This TCR beta chain was captured by sequencing in a study of T cell responses to AZD1222 COVID-19 vaccine. This clone showed up just a few times. Trimming pared 3 bases from V and 5 bases from J, leaving 8 bases between. This CDR3 region has 13 residues. In germline, CDR1 is MNHNS, CDR2 SASEGT. Clones were read by immunoSEQ multiplex PCR, and TCRdb kept only the in-frame ones, dropping some. The table records around 100,000 clones, 88% of them present only once. The receptor's source is an adult in good health. The material sequenced was peripheral blood, taken on day 0 of AZD1222 vaccination. The gene calls are TRBV6-1 and TRBJ2-1; D is uncertain. The CDR3 DNA follows: TGTGCCAGCAGTGAGGATGAGCACAATGAGCAGTTCTTC. Residues: CASSEDEHNEQFF.